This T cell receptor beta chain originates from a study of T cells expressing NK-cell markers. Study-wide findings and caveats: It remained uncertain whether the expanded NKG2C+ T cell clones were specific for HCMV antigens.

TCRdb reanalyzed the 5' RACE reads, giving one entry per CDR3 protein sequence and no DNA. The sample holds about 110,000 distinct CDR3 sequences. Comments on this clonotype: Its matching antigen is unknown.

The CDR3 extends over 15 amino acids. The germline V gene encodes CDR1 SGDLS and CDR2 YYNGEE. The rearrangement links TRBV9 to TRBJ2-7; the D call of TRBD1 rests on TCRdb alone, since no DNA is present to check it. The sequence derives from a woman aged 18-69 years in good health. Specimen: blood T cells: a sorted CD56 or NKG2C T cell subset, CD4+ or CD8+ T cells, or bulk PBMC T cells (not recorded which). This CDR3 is CASSTGGGAYYEQYF.